This T cell receptor beta chain was observed in a study of identifying expanded T cells in peripheral blood. TCRdb's table, derived via immunoSEQ multiplex PCR, lists solely in-frame clones and lacks some. The sample records about 91,000 clones, about 91% being singletons. Turning to this clone: The identical CDR3 is also encoded by other nucleotide sequences in the sample.

The CDR3 runs 15 residues. The ends lost 4 bases at V and 4 bases at J; junction bases unmatched: 1. Germline loops: CDR1 MRHNA, CDR2 SNTAGT. This TCR came from a person aged 18 to 70 in good health. The sample taken for sequencing was blood. This chain links TRBV6-4 with TRBJ2-1, with 13 bases aligning to TRBD2. The CDR3 region has the DNA TGTGCCAGCAGTGGGACTAGCGGGAGTTACAATGAGCAGTTCTTC. Amino acid sequence: CASSGTSGSYNEQFF.